Presented here are 7 T cell receptor beta chains from one specimen sequenced in a study of tumor and adjacent non-tumor tissue in lung cancer. Three rounds of nested PCR, following a modified ARM-PCR protocol, produced the TCRbeta library. Via MiXCR, TCRdb re-called the multiplex PCR reads, giving one row per CDR3 protein. The sample lists fewer than 75,000 distinct CDR3 sequences; under 80% were seen once. The template was RNA from unsorted bulk tissue. Distant lung tissue was collected more than 3 cm away from the tumor edge. Source material: distant non-tumor lung tissue. These receptors were obtained from a man in his 60s with non-small cell lung cancer.

This clonotype was observed a handful of times. V and J are TRBV20-1 and TRBJ2-5, with D hard to call. CDR1 is DFQATT and CDR2 is SNEGSKA in the germline V gene (reference sequence). Trimming removed 6 bases at V and 1 base at J, with 12 bases between. The CDR3 has 13 residues. In nucleotides, the CDR3 is TGCAGTGCAAAGGGCGCCCTCCAAGAGACCCAGTACTTC. Translation: CSAKGALQETQYF.

This clonotype was counted only a few times. A read error may be the cause here, since a much bigger clone is one base away. V gene TRBV20-1 combines with J gene TRBJ2-3; unclear D gene. Germline CDR1 DFQATT, CDR2 SNEGSKA (reference sequence). The CDR3 consists of 14 residues. The CDR3 DNA reads as TGCAGTGCTAGAGGTTGGACGGATCCAGATACGAAGTATTTT. This sequence encodes CSARGWTDPDTKYF.

A remark on this clonotype: The germline gene is not matched at one end of the junction; a read error may be the cause. The chain is built from TRBV4-2 and TRBJ2-7; TRBD2 aligns across 7 bases. This CDR3 region has 14 residues. Germline CDR1 and CDR2: LGHNA and YNFKEQ. The DNA of the CDR3 is TGTACCAGCAGCCAAGAAGGGAGGGCCTACAAGGAGTACTTC. This sequence encodes CTSSQEGRAYKEYF.

The chain uses TRBV20-1 and TRBJ2-3; no firm D call. Germline lookup yields CDR1 DFQATT and CDR2 SNEGSKA (reference sequence). The CDR3 is 19 residues long. Trimming took off 5 bases at V and 0 bases at J, with 27 bases between the two ends. CDR3 region: CSALVFVAGEPLSTDTQYF. The CDR3 region has the DNA TGCAGTGCTTTAGTGTTCGTAGCAGGAGAACCCTTAAGCACAGATACGCAGTATTTT.

In regard to this clonotype: The conserved phenylalanine or tryptophan is not found at the CDR3 terminus, so this likely reflects a read error. The chain employs TRBV29-1 and TRBJ1-2; TRBD1 matches at 7 bases. The ends lost 7 bases at V and 8 bases at J; junction bases unmatched: 10. The CDR3 contains 12 residues. The germline CDR1 and CDR2 sequences are SQVTM and ANQGSEA. CDR3 sequence: CSAGKTGNGYTI. The DNA of the CDR3 is TGCAGCGCTGGCAAGACAGGGAACGGCTACACCATC.

This clonotype was detected once. The chain is built from TRBV4-2 and TRBJ1-6; D is ambiguous. This CDR3 spans 16 amino acids. Trimming pared 8 bases from V and 6 bases from J, leaving 20 bases between. Germline CDR1 and CDR2: LGHNA and YNFKEQ. The CDR3: CASGLRVARSNSPLHF. DNA of the CDR3: TGTGCCAGCGGCCTGAGGGTGGCCAGATCTAATTCACCCCTCCACTTT.

Remarks on this clonotype: A much larger clone differs from this one at a single base, so this may be a read error. V and J are TRBV7-9 and TRBJ1-1; D is uncertain. Germline CDR1 is SEHNR and CDR2 is FQNEAQ (reference sequence). This CDR3 is 14 amino acids long. With 7 bases removed from V and 6 bases from J, the gap between germline ends came to 18 bases. As DNA, the CDR3 is TGTGCCAGCACCTTCGTCGAAGCCCTGGCTGAAGCTTTCTTT. Protein sequence: CASTFVEALAEAFF.